These T cell receptor beta chains were read from a single sample in a study of blood T cell repertoires in COVID-19. Data came from immunoSEQ multiplex PCR; TCRdb stores just in-frame clones and leaves some out. The sample has about 170,000 clones; roughly 80% are singletons. Source material: peripheral blood. The receptors come from a man aged 65 to 85 with active or convalescent COVID-19. CDR3s include the opening cysteine and the closing phenylalanine or tryptophan. A D gene is named only where the DNA matches it firmly. Size tells how often a clone was seen (once, few, many) or the class of an expanded clone, and some rows leave it out.

v_call	clone_size	d_call	j_call	cdr3_length	cdr3_aa	cdr3_nt
TRBV9	.	.	TRBJ2-7	12	CASSLQGYEQYF	TGTGCCAGCAGCTTACAGGGCTACGAGCAGTACTTC
TRBV4-3	.	.	TRBJ2-7	15	CASSQGDTSSYEQYF	TGCGCCAGCAGCCAAGGGGACACCTCCTCCTACGAGCAGTACTTC
TRBV7-6	.	TRBD1	TRBJ1-5	18	CASSLMAPQGSIGQPQHF	TGTGCCAGCAGCTTAATGGCCCCACAGGGGTCTATAGGGCAGCCCCAGCATTTT
TRBV7-2	.	.	TRBJ2-1	14	CASSFSTVYNEQFF	TGTGCCAGCAGCTTTAGTACGGTCTACAATGAGCAGTTCTTC
TRBV5-1	.	.	TRBJ1-1	14	CASSVGQGNAEAFF	TGCGCCAGCAGCGTCGGTCAGGGAAACGCTGAAGCTTTCTTT
TRBV7-3	.	TRBD2	TRBJ2-2	16	CASSSRGKGVAGELFF	TGTGCCAGCAGCTCGCGGGGGAAGGGAGTGGCCGGGGAGCTGTTTTTT
TRBV4-3	few	.	TRBJ1-2	13	CASSQGLLYGYTF	TGCGCCAGCAGCCAGGGACTTCTCTATGGCTACACCTTC
TRBV21-1	.	.	TRBJ1-1	15	CASSRPDRDDTEAFF	TGTGCCAGCAGCAGACCGGACAGGGACGACACTGAAGCTTTCTTT
TRBV5-1	.	.	TRBJ2-5	17	CASSPPGLAGSGETQYF	TGCGCCAGCAGCCCCCCGGGGCTCGCGGGGTCGGGAGAGACCCAGTACTTC
TRBV3-1/TRBV3-2	.	TRBD2	TRBJ2-3	17	CASSHRLAGVNTDTQYF	TGTGCCAGCAGCCATCGACTAGCGGGGGTTAACACAGATACGCAGTATTTT
TRBV18	.	.	TRBJ1-1	14	CASSREPRATEAFF	TGTGCCAGCTCCCGGGAACCGAGGGCCACTGAAGCTTTCTTT
TRBV12-3/TRBV12-4	.	.	TRBJ2-5	13	CASRRDSGETQYF	TGTGCCAGCCGACGGGATTCGGGGGAGACCCAGTACTTC
TRBV7-9	once	.	TRBJ1-1	15	CASSLTGTSGTEAFF	TGTGCCAGCAGCTTAACCGGAACCTCGGGCACTGAAGCTTTCTTT
TRBV7-2	.	.	TRBJ1-1	14	CASSLRTDLIEAFF	TGTGCCAGCAGCCTAAGGACAGACCTCATTGAAGCTTTCTTT
TRBV5-6	once	.	TRBJ2-3	13	CASSSVSTDTQYF	TGTGCCAGCAGCTCTGTGAGCACAGATACGCAGTATTTT
TRBV7-9	once	.	TRBJ2-6	17	CASSSPGYVGGANVLTF	TGTGCCAGCAGTTCCCCAGGGTATGTTGGTGGGGCCAACGTCCTGACTTTC
TRBV5-1	.	.	TRBJ1-2	14	CASREGDGGYGYTF	TGCGCCAGCAGGGAAGGAGACGGTGGGTATGGCTACACCTTC
TRBV2	.	.	TRBJ2-7	12	CASAVAPYEQYF	TGTGCCAGTGCCGTGGCACCCTACGAGCAGTACTTC
TRBV28	.	.	TRBJ1-5	13	CASSRDLNQPQHF	TGTGCCAGCAGTCGGGATCTCAATCAGCCCCAGCATTTT